This section outlines one TCR beta chain sequence together with its context. V shed 1 base and J 6 bases; nucleotides not matched to a gene: 4. Germline V lookup: CDR1 LGHNA, CDR2 YSLEER. CDR3 size: 15 residues. The data stem from a study of blood T cell repertoires in COVID-19. Study background: The United States, Italy and Spain supplied acute and convalescent COVID-19 samples. In each case, the material was cDNA or gDNA derived from T cells, B-cell-depleted T cells, or PBMCs.

In the original workflow: Reference gene primer amplification yielded estimated nucleated cell counts. Repertoires were generated with immunoSEQ multiplex PCR, while TCRdb's copy carries only in-frame clones and drops some. For V, J and clone size, that table is used; D and trimming come from the DNA. The data contain 50,000 to 60,000 clones, under 90% of them singletons. The TCR comes from an elderly man with active or convalescent COVID-19. The chain couples TRBV4-3 to TRBJ2-2; TRBD1 matches 8 bases. Material for sequencing was peripheral blood. The CDR3 is CASSQGQGLAGELFF. The DNA for the CDR3 is TGCGCCAGCAGCCAAGGACAGGGGCTCGCCGGGGAGCTGTTTTTT.